This is a list of T cell receptor beta chains from one sample in a study of blood T cell repertoires in COVID-19. The table came from immunoSEQ multiplex PCR; TCRdb's copy has only in-frame clones and leaves some out. The table lists 90,000 to 100,000 clones, roughly nine tenths of them singletons, with 5.1% in the top ten. The source material was peripheral blood. The receptors come from a man over 45 with acute or convalescent COVID-19. Each CDR3 is given with its conserved first and last residue. Fields, in order: V gene, clone size, D gene, J gene, CDR3 DNA, CDR3 protein. D genes are given only for firm matches. Where a row states a size, it is once, few, many or the class of an expanded clone; other rows omit it.

v_call: TRBV7-2; clone_size: NA; d_call: NA; j_call: TRBJ1-3; cdr3_nt: TGTGCCAGCAGCCCAACTAGGGAGATTACTGGAAACACCATATATTTT; cdr3_aa: CASSPTREITGNTIYF
v_call: TRBV5-6; clone_size: NA; d_call: NA; j_call: TRBJ1-3; cdr3_nt: TGTGCCAGCAGCGCCCTCTACTCTGGAAACACCATATATTTT; cdr3_aa: CASSALYSGNTIYF
v_call: TRBV15; clone_size: NA; d_call: TRBD1; j_call: TRBJ1-5; cdr3_nt: TGTGCCACCAGCAGATCCACAGGGGGTCAGCCCCAGCATTTT; cdr3_aa: CATSRSTGGQPQHF
v_call: TRBV6-5; clone_size: NA; d_call: TRBD1; j_call: TRBJ2-1; cdr3_nt: TGTGCCAGCACTTCCGGGACAGGATCCTACAATGAGCAGTTCTTC; cdr3_aa: CASTSGTGSYNEQFF
v_call: TRBV18; clone_size: NA; d_call: NA; j_call: TRBJ2-7; cdr3_nt: TGTGCCAGCTCACCATCCCAGTACGAGCAGTACTTC; cdr3_aa: CASSPSQYEQYF
v_call: TRBV30; clone_size: NA; d_call: TRBD2; j_call: TRBJ2-7; cdr3_nt: TGTGCCTGGATCCCGGCGGGAGTGGTCCACGAGCAGTACTTC; cdr3_aa: CAWIPAGVVHEQYF
v_call: TRBV6-5; clone_size: NA; d_call: TRBD1; j_call: TRBJ2-3; cdr3_nt: TGTGCCAGCAGTCAACAGGGGACAACAGATACGCAGTATTTT; cdr3_aa: CASSQQGTTDTQYF
v_call: TRBV7-9; clone_size: NA; d_call: NA; j_call: TRBJ2-7; cdr3_nt: TGTGCCAGCAGCCAGGATAGCTACGAGCAGTACTTC; cdr3_aa: CASSQDSYEQYF
v_call: TRBV6-1; clone_size: NA; d_call: NA; j_call: TRBJ1-1; cdr3_nt: TGTGCCAGCAGTGAAGGCCGAGGATTGAACACTGAAGCTTTCTTT; cdr3_aa: CASSEGRGLNTEAFF
v_call: TRBV5-6; clone_size: once; d_call: NA; j_call: TRBJ1-4; cdr3_nt: TGTGCCAGCAGCAACAGGGAATTGACTAATGAAAAACTGTTTTTT; cdr3_aa: CASSNRELTNEKLFF